This T cell receptor (beta chain) appears in the sequencing data of a study of shared clonotypes between healthy human individuals. Findings of the study overall: Across subsets, estimated richness was generally greater for naive than for memory populations.

At a deep level, the assay was run. Clones were read by immunoSEQ multiplex PCR, and TCRdb kept only the in-frame ones, dropping some. The top ten clones hold over 1.3% of a sample with about 960,000 clones, more than 75% of them seen once. A word on this clone: Its target is not known.

This receptor was obtained from a man aged 18 to 30 in good health. The source material was memory CD4+ T cells sorted from blood. Subset denoted: CD45RA-negative fraction.

The CDR3 DNA is TGTGCCAGCAGTGAAAAGGGCCAGAAACGAAACACCATATATTTT. Amino acids: CASSEKGQKRNTIYF. The chain joins TRBV25-1 to TRBJ1-3; D is undetermined. The CDR3 is made up of 15 amino acids. The V and J ends lost 2 bases and 5 bases respectively, with 13 bases between them. The V gene's germline CDR1 is MGHDK and CDR2 SYGVNS.